Below, 32 T cell receptor beta chains from the same sample are listed, as sequenced in a study of blood T cell repertoires in COVID-19. The data were produced by immunoSEQ multiplex PCR, yet TCRdb's version contains in-frame clones alone and is incomplete. This sample has over 40,000 clones, with 83% found just once. Sequencing used peripheral blood. All receptors come from a man in his sixties with active COVID-19.

This clone was counted a single time. The chain has TRBV7-2 and TRBJ1-4, with D possibly TRBD1 on 6 matching bases. In germline, CDR1 is SGHTA, CDR2 FQGNSA. The CDR3 has 15 residues. The V end was cut by 5 bases, the J end by 7 bases, with 17 bases between. This chain's CDR3 is CASSRGTLQGEKLFF. The CDR3, as DNA: TGTGCCAGCAGCAGGGGGACCCTCCAGGGTGAAAAACTGTTTTTT.

The V and J genes are TRBV27 and TRBJ2-7; weak D call: TRBD2 (7 bases). V was cut by 3 bases and J by 1 base, with 19 bases left in between. The germline V gene has CDR1 MNHEY and CDR2 SMNVEV (reference sequence). The CDR3 runs 17 residues. CDR3 loop: CASSFPLSGEGSYEQYF. The CDR3 DNA is TGTGCCAGCAGTTTCCCTCTCTCAGGGGAGGGATCCTACGAGCAGTACTTC.

CDR3 protein: CASSPRVAGPNTEAFF. In DNA form, the CDR3 reads TGTGCCAGCAGCCCACGGGTCGCGGGACCGAACACTGAAGCTTTCTTT. The chain employs TRBV7-9 and TRBJ1-1, with D perhaps TRBD1 (5 bases). Germline V CDR1 and CDR2: SEHNR, FQNEAQ (reference sequence). The CDR3 extends over 16 amino acids. V was cut by 5 bases and J by 1 base, with 17 bases left in between.

This chain uses TRBV7-8 with TRBJ2-3; 10 bases are shared with TRBD2. The germline CDR1 and CDR2 sequences are SGHVS and FQNEAQ. With V trimmed by 5 bases and J by 9 bases, 14 bases remained unmatched. The length of the CDR3 is 16 residues. The CDR3 reads CASSPEERGGPETQYF. In nucleotides, the CDR3 is TGTGCCAGCAGCCCCGAGGAGCGGGGGGGCCCTGAGACGCAGTATTTT.

The V call is TRBV5-4, the J call TRBJ2-7; D might be TRBD1 (5 bases). V was cut by 1 base and J by 5 bases, with 10 bases left in between. The CDR3 runs to 13 residues. Per germline, CDR1 SGHNT and CDR2 YYREEE (reference sequence). The CDR3 nucleotides read TGTGCCAGCAGCTTGCAGGGTGTAGACGAGCAGTACTTC. Protein product: CASSLQGVDEQYF.

In this sample, this clone turned up once. The J gene is TRBJ1-1, the V gene TRBV6-5, with TRBD1 identical over 7 bases. Trimming cost V 6 bases and J 3 bases; bases outside gene matches: 4. The CDR3 loop spans 13 amino acids. CDR1 is MNHEY and CDR2 is SVGAGI in the germline V gene. DNA for the CDR3: TGTGCCAGCAGCAACGGACAGGACACTGAAGCTTTCTTT. It specifies CASSNGQDTEAFF.

This clone was seen once. The CDR3 nucleotides are TGTGCCAGCAGCTTTACAGGGTCAGGATCCTACGAGCAGTACTTC. Residues: CASSFTGSGSYEQYF. The genes are TRBV11-3 and TRBJ2-7, with TRBD1 as a possible D gene (6 bases). The CDR3 consists of 15 residues. V lost 3 bases, J lost 1 base, and 13 bases lay in between. Germline CDR1 is SGHNT and CDR2 is YENEEA.

V is TRBV30 and J is TRBJ1-3; tentatively, D is TRBD1 (6 bases). The CDR3 runs to 14 residues. Germline V lookup: CDR1 GTSNPN, CDR2 SVGIG (reference sequence). Trimming shortened V by 2 bases and J by 4 bases, and 12 bases separated the two germline ends. The CDR3 bases are TGTGCCTGGAGTAGGTGGGGGCTAGGAAACACCATATATTTT. This translates into CAWSRWGLGNTIYF.

In this sample, this clone turned up a few times. The V and J genes are TRBV9 and TRBJ2-7, with 9 nucleotides matching TRBD2. V lost 3 bases and J lost 4; bases outside the gene matches: 2. From germline, CDR1 is SGDLS and CDR2 YYNGEE. The CDR3 is 13 residues long. CDR3 sequence reads: CASSALAGYEQYF. CDR3 bases: TGTGCCAGCAGCGCTCTAGCGGGGTACGAGCAGTACTTC.

Here the CDR3 reads CASRASRGTGNEQFF. Written as DNA, the CDR3 is TGCGCCAGCAGAGCTTCCCGGGGTACAGGGAATGAGCAGTTCTTC. This chain links TRBV4-3 with TRBJ2-1; D is perhaps TRBD1 (6 bases). The germline V gene encodes CDR1 LGHNA and CDR2 YSLEER. The CDR3 consists of 15 residues. V shed 6 bases and J shed 7 bases, with 19 bases lying between them.

The chain uses TRBV30 and TRBJ1-6; D is ambiguous. Per the germline V gene, CDR1 is GTSNPN and CDR2 is SVGIG (reference sequence). V was trimmed by 2 bases and J by 10 bases, leaving 9 bases between them. This CDR3 comprises 12 residues. The CDR3 DNA reads as TGTGCCTGGAGTAGGACTAGGTCACCCCTCCACTTT. Amino acid sequence: CAWSRTRSPLHF.

This clone was observed a single time. The chain couples TRBV29-1 to TRBJ1-2; TRBD1 might be the D (5 bases). The germline gives CDR1 SQVTM, CDR2 ANQGSEA. This CDR3 is built from 14 residues. V lost 0 bases and J 12 bases, leaving 20 bases between the germline ends. CDR3 coding DNA: TGCAGCGTTGAAGATCGGTCGGCAGGGTTGGGCCACACCTTC. This translates into CSVEDRSAGLGHTF.

This clone showed up just a few times. The rearrangement joins TRBV4-1 to TRBJ2-1; D is undetermined. The CDR3 runs to 11 residues. The V gene's germline CDR1 is MGHRA and CDR2 YSYEKL. Trimming removed 5 bases at V and 8 bases at J, with 7 bases between. In DNA, the CDR3 is TGCGCCAGCAGCTCTATTTATGAGCAGTTCTTC. Its protein product is CASSSIYEQFF.

This chain uses TRBV5-4 with TRBJ2-2; a possible D gene is TRBD2 (6 bases). CDR3 size: 12 residues. V was cut by 4 bases and J by 8 bases, with 9 bases left in between. Germline assignment: CDR1 SGHNT and CDR2 YYREEE (reference sequence). CDR3 amino acids: CASSLEGGELFF. The CDR3 DNA reads TGTGCCAGCAGCCTGGAGGGGGGGGAGCTGTTTTTT.

The chain couples TRBV28 to TRBJ2-5; 7 positions match TRBD2. CDR1 and CDR2 (germline): MDHEN, SYDVKM. V lost 7 bases to trimming and J lost 5 bases; unmatched junction nucleotides: 16. This CDR3 is 16 amino acids long. This CDR3 is CASTSLRGDLRETQYF. In nucleotides, the CDR3 is TGTGCCAGCACTTCGCTCCGGGGGGACCTCAGGGAGACCCAGTACTTC. The full variable domain, its missing parts supplied by reference TRBV28 and TRBJ2-5, is DVKVTQSSRYLVKRTGEKVFLECVQDMDHENMFWYRQDPGLGLRLIYFSYDVKMKEKGDIPEGYSVSREKKERFSLILESASTNQTSMYLCASTSLRGDLRETQYFGPGTRLLVL.

The chain uses TRBV7-7 and TRBJ2-1; D unclear. V was shortened by 3 bases and J by 4 bases, with 7 bases between the two germline ends. The CDR3 consists of 13 residues. Germline CDR1 SSHAT, CDR2 FNYEAQ (reference sequence). The CDR3 sequence: CASSFNSYNEQFF. The CDR3 bases are TGTGCCAGCAGCTTCAACTCTTACAATGAGCAGTTCTTC.

The genes are TRBV5-6 and TRBJ2-1; 9 bases line up with TRBD2. The CDR3 runs 17 residues. Germline lookup yields CDR1 SGHDT and CDR2 YYEEEE. V shed 3 bases, J shed 2 bases, and the junction held 9 bases outside the gene matches. In DNA form, the CDR3 reads TGTGCCAGCAGCTCGGCGAATCTAGCGGGGACCTACAATGAGCAGTTCTTC. It specifies CASSSANLAGTYNEQFF.

This chain joins TRBV19 and TRBJ2-3; the D gene is possibly TRBD2 (5 bases). CDR1 is LNHDA and CDR2 is SQIVND in the germline V gene (reference sequence). The germline V and J ends were trimmed by 7 bases and 4 bases, with 15 bases remaining between them. There are 14 residues in the CDR3. The DNA for the CDR3 is TGTGCCAGTACTTTGACGATGGGAGCAGATACGCAGTATTTT. As protein: CASTLTMGADTQYF.

This clone turned up a few times. The rearrangement joins TRBV6-5 to TRBJ2-7; 10 bases map to TRBD1. This CDR3 is 13 amino acids long. Germline CDR1 reads MNHEY; CDR2 reads SVGAGI. The junction had 5 bases not matched to a gene; V was cut back by 6 bases and J by 6 bases. The CDR3 protein is CASSDRGRGEQYF. The CDR3 coding sequence is TGTGCCAGCAGCGACAGGGGGCGCGGCGAGCAGTACTTC.

The V gene is TRBV7-7, the J gene TRBJ2-3, with D tentatively TRBD1 (5 bases). The V gene lost 2 bases and the J gene lost 4 bases, with 10 bases spanning the gap. Germline V gene lookup returns CDR1 SSHAT and CDR2 FNYEAQ (reference sequence). This CDR3 is built from 14 residues. CDR3 protein: CASSLRGNADTQYF. Written as DNA, the CDR3 is TGTGCCAGCAGCTTAAGGGGTAACGCAGATACGCAGTATTTT. Full variable domain (outside the CDR3, taken from reference TRBV7-7 and TRBJ2-3): GAGVSQSPRYKVTKRGQDVTLRCDPISSHATLYWYQQALGQGPEFLTYFNYEAQPDKSGLPSDRFSAERPEGSISTLTIQRTEQRDSAMYRCASSLRGNADTQYFGPGTRLTVL.

The chain combines TRBV5-1 with TRBJ2-1; D may be TRBD2 (5 bases). The germline gives CDR1 SGHRS, CDR2 YFSETQ. The length of the CDR3 is 13 residues. Deletions cut 2 bases from V and 5 bases from J, with 8 bases between. The CDR3 here is CASSLSGHNEQFF. The CDR3 DNA reads TGCGCCAGCAGCTTAAGCGGCCACAATGAGCAGTTCTTC. The whole variable domain, remainder taken from reference TRBV5-1 and TRBJ2-1, is KAGVTQTPRYLIKTRGQQVTLSCSPISGHRSVSWYQQTPGQGLQFLFEYFSETQRNKGNFPGRFSGRQFSNSRSEMNVSTLELGDSALYLCASSLSGHNEQFFGPGTRLTVL.

This chain uses TRBV30 with TRBJ2-3; possible D gene TRBD1, 5 bases. The V gene's germline CDR1 is GTSNPN and CDR2 SVGIG (reference sequence). The CDR3 covers 13 residues. In DNA, the CDR3 is TGTGCGGGTGGGCCAGGGAGCACAGATACGCAGTATTTT. It translates to CAGGPGSTDTQYF.

The chain uses TRBV18 and TRBJ2-2; D unclear. Germline V gene data show CDR1 as KGHSH and CDR2 as LQKENI. The CDR3 sequence is 12 residues long. The germline V and J ends were trimmed by 2 bases and 8 bases, with 6 bases remaining between them. CDR3: CASSPVKGELFF. The CDR3 DNA sequence: TGTGCCAGCTCACCAGTAAAAGGGGAGCTGTTTTTT.

The V gene is TRBV6-1, the J gene TRBJ2-7; TRBD1 matches 9 bases. V was clipped by 3 bases and J by 8 bases; unmatched bases: 8. Germline CDR1 reads MNHNS; CDR2 reads SASEGT. The CDR3 spans 14 residues. CDR3 nucleotides: TGTGCCAGCAGTGAGAGGACAGGGGCAGGTCAGCAGTACTTC. Translation gives CASSERTGAGQQYF.

This clone has a handful of counts. This chain uses TRBV4-3 with TRBJ2-7; 7 positions agree with TRBD1. The V segment lost 4 bases and the J segment 0 bases; nucleotides outside the gene matches: 3. This CDR3 comprises 14 residues. Germline CDR1 and CDR2: LGHNA and YSLEER. The CDR3 region has the DNA TGCGCCAGCAGCCCGCGACAGGGCTCCTACGAGCAGTACTTC. This sequence encodes CASSPRQGSYEQYF.

This clone turned up a few times. V and J are TRBV5-1 and TRBJ2-7, with D possibly TRBD2 on 6 matching bases. The CDR3 consists of 15 residues. Looked up from germline, CDR1 is SGHRS and CDR2 is YFSETQ. V was cut by 0 bases and J by 2 bases, with 12 bases left in between. CDR3 sequence reads: CASSLAGTWTYEQYF. CDR3 nucleotide sequence: TGCGCCAGCAGCTTGGCCGGGACTTGGACCTACGAGCAGTACTTC.

CDR3 region: CAWSVGGSQHF. The DNA for the CDR3 is TGTGCCTGGAGTGTTGGAGGGTCTCAGCATTTT. The rearrangement joins TRBV30 to TRBJ1-5; D gene unclear. The germline CDR1 and CDR2 sequences are GTSNPN and SVGIG (reference sequence). The CDR3 totals 11 residues. Trimming removed 0 bases at V and 13 bases at J, with 10 bases between.

V is TRBV3-1 (or the pseudogene TRBV3-2) and J is TRBJ2-7; 8 nucleotides match TRBD2. This CDR3 has 17 residues. CDR1 is LGHDT and CDR2 is YNNKEL in the germline V gene (reference sequence). The junction had 10 bases not matched to a gene; V was cut back by 3 bases and J by 0 bases. The CDR3 reads CASSHSGTRTVSYEQYF. The CDR3 coding sequence is TGTGCCAGCAGCCATTCTGGGACTAGAACTGTCTCCTACGAGCAGTACTTC.

This chain connects TRBV12-3 or TRBV12-4 to TRBJ1-1, with D unclear. The CDR3 is 12 residues long. Trimming pared 6 bases from V and 13 bases from J, leaving 18 bases between. CDR3 DNA: TGTGCCAGCAGCCCTCGTGCATTAACGGGTTTCTTT. Its translation is CASSPRALTGFF.

The chain is built from TRBV28 and TRBJ2-7; 8 nucleotides align to TRBD1. The CDR3 length is 15 residues. The trim removed 4 bases at V and 1 base at J, leaving 6 bases unmatched. CDR1 is MDHEN and CDR2 is SYDVKM in the germline V gene. CDR3 amino acids: CASSSTGQVSYEQYF. CDR3 nucleotide sequence: TGTGCCAGCAGTTCCACGGGACAGGTATCCTACGAGCAGTACTTC.

The V call is TRBV7-9, the J call TRBJ2-5, with 7 bases that match TRBD2. V was pared by 1 base and J by 1 base, with 0 bases of the junction left unmatched. The germline V gene encodes CDR1 SEHNR and CDR2 FQNEAQ (reference sequence). The CDR3 consists of 14 residues. The CDR3 protein is CASSLGTSQETQYF. The CDR3 DNA reads as TGTGCCAGCAGCTTAGGGACTAGCCAAGAGACCCAGTACTTC.

V is TRBV5-1 and J is TRBJ2-3; 12 positions agree with TRBD2. Germline V CDR1 and CDR2: SGHRS, YFSETQ. The CDR3 consists of 16 residues. Unmatched junction bases numbered 7, after V lost 2 bases and J lost 6 bases. Here the CDR3 reads CASSFLAGGPRDTQYF. For the CDR3, the DNA is TGCGCCAGCAGCTTTCTAGCGGGGGGGCCAAGGGATACGCAGTATTTT.